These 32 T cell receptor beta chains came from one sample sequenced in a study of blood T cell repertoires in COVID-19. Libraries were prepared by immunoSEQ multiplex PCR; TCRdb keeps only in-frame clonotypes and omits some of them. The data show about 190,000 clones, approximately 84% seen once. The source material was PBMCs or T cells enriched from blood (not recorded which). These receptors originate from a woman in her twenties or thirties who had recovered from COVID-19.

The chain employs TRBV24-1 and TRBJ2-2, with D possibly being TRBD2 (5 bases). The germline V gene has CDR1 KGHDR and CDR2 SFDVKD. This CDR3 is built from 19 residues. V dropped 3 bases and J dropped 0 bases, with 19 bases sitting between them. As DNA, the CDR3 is TGTGCCACCAGTGATCCCACCGGGAAGACGTCAACGAACACCGGGGAGCTGTTTTTT. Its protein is CATSDPTGKTSTNTGELFF.

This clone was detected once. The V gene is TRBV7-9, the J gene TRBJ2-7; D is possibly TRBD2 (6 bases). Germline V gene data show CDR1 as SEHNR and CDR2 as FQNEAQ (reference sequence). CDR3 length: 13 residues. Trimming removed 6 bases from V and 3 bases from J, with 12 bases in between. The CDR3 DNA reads TGTGCCAGCAGTCGTGGGGGGTACTACGAGCAGTACTTC. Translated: CASSRGGYYEQYF.

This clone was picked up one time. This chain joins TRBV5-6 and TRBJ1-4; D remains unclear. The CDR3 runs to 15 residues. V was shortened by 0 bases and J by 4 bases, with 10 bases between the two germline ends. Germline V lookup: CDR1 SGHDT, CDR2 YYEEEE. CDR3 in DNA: TGTGCCAGCAGCTTGGCCGGAGTCGGTAATGAAAAACTGTTTTTT. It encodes CASSLAGVGNEKLFF. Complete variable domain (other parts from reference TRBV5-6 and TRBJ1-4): DAGVTQSPTHLIKTRGQQVTLRCSPKSGHDTVSWYQQALGQGPQFIFQYYEEEERQRGNFPDRFSGHQFPNYSSELNVNALLLGDSALYLCASSLAGVGNEKLFFGSGTQLSVL.

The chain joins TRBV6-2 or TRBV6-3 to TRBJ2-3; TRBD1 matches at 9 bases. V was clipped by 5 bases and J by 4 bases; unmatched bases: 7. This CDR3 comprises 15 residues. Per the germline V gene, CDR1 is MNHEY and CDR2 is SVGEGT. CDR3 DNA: TGTGCCAGCAGTCTCCGGGACAGGGCGGCAGATACGCAGTATTTT. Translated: CASSLRDRAADTQYF.

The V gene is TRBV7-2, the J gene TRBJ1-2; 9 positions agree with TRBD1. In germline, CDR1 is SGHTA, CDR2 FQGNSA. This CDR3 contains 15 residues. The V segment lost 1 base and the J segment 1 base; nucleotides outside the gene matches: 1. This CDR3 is CASSLGDRVNYGYTF. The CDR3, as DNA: TGTGCCAGCAGCTTAGGGGACAGGGTTAACTATGGCTACACCTTC. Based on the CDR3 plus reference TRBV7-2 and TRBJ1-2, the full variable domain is GAGVSQSPSNKVTEKGKDVELRCDPISGHTALYWYRQSLGQGLEFLIYFQGNSAPDKSGLPSDRFSAERTGGSVSTLTIQRTQQEDSAVYLCASSLGDRVNYGYTFGSGTRLTVV.

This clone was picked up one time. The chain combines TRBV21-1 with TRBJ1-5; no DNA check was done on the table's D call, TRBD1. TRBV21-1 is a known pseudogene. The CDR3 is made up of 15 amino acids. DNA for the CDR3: TGTGCCAGCAGCTCGTACCAACAGGGCAATCAGCCCCAGCATTTT. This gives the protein CASSSYQQGNQPQHF.

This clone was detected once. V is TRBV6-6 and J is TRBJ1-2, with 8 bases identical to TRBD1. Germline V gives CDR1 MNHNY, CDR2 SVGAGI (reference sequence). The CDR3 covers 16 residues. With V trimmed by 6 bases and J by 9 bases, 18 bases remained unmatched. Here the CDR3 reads CASRTPGQALGDRYTF. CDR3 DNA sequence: TGTGCCAGCAGGACCCCGGGACAGGCGTTGGGTGATCGCTACACCTTC.

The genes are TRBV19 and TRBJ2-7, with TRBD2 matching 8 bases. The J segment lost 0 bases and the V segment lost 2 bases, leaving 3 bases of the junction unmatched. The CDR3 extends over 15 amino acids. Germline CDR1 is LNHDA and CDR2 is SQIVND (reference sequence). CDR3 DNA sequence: TGTGCCAGTAGTATAACACTAGCGGACTCCTACGAGCAGTACTTC. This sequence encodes CASSITLADSYEQYF.

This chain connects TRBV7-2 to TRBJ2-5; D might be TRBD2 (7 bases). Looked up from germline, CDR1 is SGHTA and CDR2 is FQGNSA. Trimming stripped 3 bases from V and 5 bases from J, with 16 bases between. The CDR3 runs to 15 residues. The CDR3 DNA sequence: TGTGCCAGCAGCTTTGGTACGGGGGGCGCGGAGACCCAGTACTTC. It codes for CASSFGTGGAETQYF.

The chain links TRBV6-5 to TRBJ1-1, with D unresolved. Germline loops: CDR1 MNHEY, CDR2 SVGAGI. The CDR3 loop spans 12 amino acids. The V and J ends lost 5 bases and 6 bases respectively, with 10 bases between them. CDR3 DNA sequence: TGTGCCAGCAGTCCTGGTTACTCTGAAGCTTTCTTT. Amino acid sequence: CASSPGYSEAFF.

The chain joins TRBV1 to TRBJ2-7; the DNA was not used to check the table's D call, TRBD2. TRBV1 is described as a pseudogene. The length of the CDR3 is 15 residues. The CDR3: CTSSQDVSAAAEQYV. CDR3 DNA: TGCACCAGCAGCCAAGATGTAAGTGCGGCTGCCGAGCAGTACGTC.

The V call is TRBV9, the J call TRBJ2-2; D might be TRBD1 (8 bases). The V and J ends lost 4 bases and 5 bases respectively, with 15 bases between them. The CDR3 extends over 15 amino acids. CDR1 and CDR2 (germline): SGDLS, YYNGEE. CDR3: CASSPHRGGTGELFF. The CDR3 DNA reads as TGTGCCAGCAGCCCTCACAGGGGGGGGACCGGGGAGCTGTTTTTT. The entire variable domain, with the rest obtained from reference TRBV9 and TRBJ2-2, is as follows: DSGVTQTPKHLITATGQRVTLRCSPRSGDLSVYWYQQSLDQGLQFLIQYYNGEERAKGNILERFSAQQFPDLHSELNLSSLELGDSALYFCASSPHRGGTGELFFGEGSRLTVL.

The CDR3 DNA sequence: TGTGCCAGCAGTGAATTCCAAGGGAGCACCGGGGAGCTGTTTTTT. This translates into CASSEFQGSTGELFF. This chain links TRBV25-1 with TRBJ2-2; weak D call: TRBD2 (5 bases). Trimming removed 1 base at V and 4 bases at J, with 10 bases between. Germline V gene sequence: CDR1 MGHDK, CDR2 SYGVNS. CDR3 length equals 15 residues.

For the CDR3, the DNA is TGTGCCAGTAGTATTAGGGGGACAGGAGGAATGAACACTGAAGCTTTCTTT. This gives the protein CASSIRGTGGMNTEAFF. The gene calls are TRBV19 and TRBJ1-1; 8 nucleotides match TRBD1. The CDR3 has 17 amino acids. J was trimmed by 0 bases and V by 3 bases; bases with no gene match: 9. The V gene's germline CDR1 is LNHDA and CDR2 SQIVND (reference sequence).

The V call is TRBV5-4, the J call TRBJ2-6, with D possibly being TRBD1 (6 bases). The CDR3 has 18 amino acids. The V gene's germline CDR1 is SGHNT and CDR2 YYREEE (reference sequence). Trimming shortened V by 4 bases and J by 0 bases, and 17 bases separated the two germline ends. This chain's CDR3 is CASSPRQVALSGANVLTF. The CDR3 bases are TGTGCCAGCAGCCCTCGACAGGTAGCCCTCTCTGGGGCCAACGTCCTGACTTTC.

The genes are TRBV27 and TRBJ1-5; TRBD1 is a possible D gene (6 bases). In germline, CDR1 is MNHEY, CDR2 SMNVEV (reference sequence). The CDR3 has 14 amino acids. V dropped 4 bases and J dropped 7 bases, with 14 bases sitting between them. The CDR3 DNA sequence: TGTGCCAGCAGTTCCTGGCCAGGGGACCAGCCCCAGCATTTT. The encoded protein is CASSSWPGDQPQHF.

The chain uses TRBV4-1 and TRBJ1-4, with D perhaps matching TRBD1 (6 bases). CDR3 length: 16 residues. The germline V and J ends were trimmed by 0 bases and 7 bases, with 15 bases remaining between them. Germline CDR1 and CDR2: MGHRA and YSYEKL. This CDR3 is CASSQDRGGYSEKLFF. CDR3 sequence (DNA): TGCGCCAGCAGCCAAGATCGGGGGGGCTATAGTGAAAAACTGTTTTTT.

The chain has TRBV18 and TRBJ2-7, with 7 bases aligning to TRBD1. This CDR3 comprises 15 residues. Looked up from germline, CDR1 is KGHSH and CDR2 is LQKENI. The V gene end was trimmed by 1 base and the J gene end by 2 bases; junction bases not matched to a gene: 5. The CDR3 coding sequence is TGTGCCAGCTCACCACGATCGGGACAGCCCTACGAGCAGTACTTC. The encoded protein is CASSPRSGQPYEQYF.

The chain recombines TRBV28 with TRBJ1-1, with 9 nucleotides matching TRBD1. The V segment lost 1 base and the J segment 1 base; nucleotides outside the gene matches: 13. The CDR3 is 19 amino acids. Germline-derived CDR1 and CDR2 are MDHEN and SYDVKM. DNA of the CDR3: TGTGCCAGCAGTTTATATGCCGTCCGGGGACAGGGCTCGAACACTGAAGCTTTCTTT. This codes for CASSLYAVRGQGSNTEAFF.

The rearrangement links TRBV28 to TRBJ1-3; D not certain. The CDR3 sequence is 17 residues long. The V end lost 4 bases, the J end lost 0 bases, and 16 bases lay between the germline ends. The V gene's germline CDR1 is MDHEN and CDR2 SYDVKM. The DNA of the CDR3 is TGTGCCAGCAGTTCCCCTCTCCACACCTCCTCTGGAAACACCATATATTTT. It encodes CASSSPLHTSSGNTIYF.

CDR3 protein: CASSGGETGVTEAFF. CDR3 DNA sequence: TGTGCCAGCTCAGGGGGAGAGACGGGCGTGACTGAAGCTTTCTTT. The rearrangement joins TRBV28 to TRBJ1-1; 7 nucleotides line up with TRBD1. CDR1 is MDHEN, CDR2 SYDVKM, per germline. V lost 8 bases to trimming and J lost 5 bases; unmatched junction nucleotides: 14. The CDR3 has 15 residues.

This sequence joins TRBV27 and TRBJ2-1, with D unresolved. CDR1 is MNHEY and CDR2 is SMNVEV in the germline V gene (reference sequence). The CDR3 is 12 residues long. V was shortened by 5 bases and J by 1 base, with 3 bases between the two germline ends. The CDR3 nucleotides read TGTGCCAGCAGTGCGTCCTACAATGAGCAGTTCTTC. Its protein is CASSASYNEQFF.

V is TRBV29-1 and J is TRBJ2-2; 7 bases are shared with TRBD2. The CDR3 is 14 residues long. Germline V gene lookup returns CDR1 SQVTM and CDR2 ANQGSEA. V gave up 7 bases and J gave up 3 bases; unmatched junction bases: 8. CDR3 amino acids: CSASQAGDTGELFF. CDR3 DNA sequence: TGCAGCGCCTCCCAGGCGGGAGACACCGGGGAGCTGTTTTTT.

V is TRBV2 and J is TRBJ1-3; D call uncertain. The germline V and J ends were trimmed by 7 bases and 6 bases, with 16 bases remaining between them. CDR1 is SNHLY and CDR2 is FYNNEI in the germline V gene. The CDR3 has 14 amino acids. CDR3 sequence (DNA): TGTGCCAGCACGCCGAGGCTGGTGGCAAACACCATATATTTT. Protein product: CASTPRLVANTIYF.

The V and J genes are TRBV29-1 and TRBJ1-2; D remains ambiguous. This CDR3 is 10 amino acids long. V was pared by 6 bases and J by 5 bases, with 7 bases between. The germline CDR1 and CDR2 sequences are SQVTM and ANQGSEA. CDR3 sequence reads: CSVAEYGYTF. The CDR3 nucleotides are TGCAGCGTAGCTGAGTATGGCTACACCTTC.

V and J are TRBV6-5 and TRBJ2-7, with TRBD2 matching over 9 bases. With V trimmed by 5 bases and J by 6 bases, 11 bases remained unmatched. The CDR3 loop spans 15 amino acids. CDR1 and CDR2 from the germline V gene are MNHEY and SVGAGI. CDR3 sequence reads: CASSPTGTSRGEQYV. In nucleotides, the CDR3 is TGTGCCAGCAGTCCCACCGGGACTAGCCGCGGCGAGCAGTACGTC.

As DNA, the CDR3 is TGTGCCAGCAGCCCGGGTGGTAGCGGCTACACAGATACGCAGTATTTT. Amino acid sequence: CASSPGGSGYTDTQYF. The gene calls are TRBV11-2 and TRBJ2-3; a weak D match, TRBD2 (6 bases). The CDR3 extends over 16 amino acids. Germline values: CDR1 SGHAT, CDR2 FQNNGV. Trimming cost V 5 bases and J 2 bases, with 17 bases left between them.

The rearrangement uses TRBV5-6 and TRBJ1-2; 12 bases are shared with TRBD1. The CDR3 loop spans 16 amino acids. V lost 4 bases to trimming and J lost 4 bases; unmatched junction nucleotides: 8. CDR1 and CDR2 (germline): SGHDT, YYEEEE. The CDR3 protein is CASSRTGTGGSYGYTF. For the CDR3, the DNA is TGTGCCAGCAGCCGCACCGGGACAGGGGGCTCCTATGGCTACACCTTC. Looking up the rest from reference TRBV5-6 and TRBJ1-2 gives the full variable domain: DAGVTQSPTHLIKTRGQQVTLRCSPKSGHDTVSWYQQALGQGPQFIFQYYEEEERQRGNFPDRFSGHQFPNYSSELNVNALLLGDSALYLCASSRTGTGGSYGYTFGSGTRLTVV.

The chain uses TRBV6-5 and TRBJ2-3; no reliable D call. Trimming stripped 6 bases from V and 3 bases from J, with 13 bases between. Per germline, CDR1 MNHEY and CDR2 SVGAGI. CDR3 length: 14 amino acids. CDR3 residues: CASRITVLTDTQYF. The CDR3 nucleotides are TGTGCCAGCAGGATAACGGTCTTGACAGATACGCAGTATTTT.

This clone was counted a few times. This CDR3 reads CASSPGLAYDNEQFF. CDR3 sequence (DNA): TGCGCCAGCAGCCCAGGACTAGCGTATGACAATGAGCAGTTCTTC. The J gene is TRBJ2-1, the V gene TRBV5-1; 9 nucleotides align to TRBD2. The CDR3 runs to 15 residues. CDR1 is SGHRS and CDR2 is YFSETQ in the germline V gene. J gave up 5 bases and V 4 bases, and 7 bases lay outside the gene matches. Together with reference TRBV5-1 and TRBJ2-1, the CDR3 gives the full variable domain: KAGVTQTPRYLIKTRGQQVTLSCSPISGHRSVSWYQQTPGQGLQFLFEYFSETQRNKGNFPGRFSGRQFSNSRSEMNVSTLELGDSALYLCASSPGLAYDNEQFFGPGTRLTVL.

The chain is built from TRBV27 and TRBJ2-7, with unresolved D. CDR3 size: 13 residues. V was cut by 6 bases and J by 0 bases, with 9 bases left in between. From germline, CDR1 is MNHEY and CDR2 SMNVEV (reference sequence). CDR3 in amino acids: CASRRYSSYEQYV. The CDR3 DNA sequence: TGTGCCAGCAGGCGTTATAGCTCCTACGAGCAGTACGTC.

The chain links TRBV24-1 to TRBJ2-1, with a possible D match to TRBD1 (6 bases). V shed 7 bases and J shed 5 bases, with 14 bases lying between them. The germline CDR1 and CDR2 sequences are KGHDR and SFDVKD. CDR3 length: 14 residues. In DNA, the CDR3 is TGTGCCACCAGAGGGACGCAGGGGCACAATGAGCAGTTCTTC. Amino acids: CATRGTQGHNEQFF.